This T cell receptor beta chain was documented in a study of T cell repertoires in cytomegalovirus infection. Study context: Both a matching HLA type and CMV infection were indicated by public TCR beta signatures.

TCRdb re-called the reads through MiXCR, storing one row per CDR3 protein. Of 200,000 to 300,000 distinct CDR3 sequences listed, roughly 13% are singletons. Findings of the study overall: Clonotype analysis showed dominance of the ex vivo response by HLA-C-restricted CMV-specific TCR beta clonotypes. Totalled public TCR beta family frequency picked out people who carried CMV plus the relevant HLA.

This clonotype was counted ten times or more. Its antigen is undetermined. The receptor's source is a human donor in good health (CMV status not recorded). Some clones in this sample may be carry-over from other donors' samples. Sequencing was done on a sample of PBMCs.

CDR3 sequence (DNA): TGTGCCAGCAGCCCACTGAGGAGCACAGATACGCAGTATTTT. It yields the protein CASSPLRSTDTQYF. The chain couples TRBV7-2 to TRBJ2-3; D remains unclear. The ends were cut back, 5 bases at V and 0 bases at J, with 9 bases in the middle. Germline V lookup: CDR1 SGHTA, CDR2 FQGNSA. CDR3 size: 14 residues.